What follows is one T cell receptor beta chain and its context. The CDR3 is 15 residues long. V dropped 4 bases and J dropped 9 bases, with 23 bases sitting between them. CDR1 SGHDT and CDR2 YYEEEE come from the germline V gene. The table came from immunoSEQ multiplex PCR; TCRdb's copy has only in-frame clones and leaves some out. The table records tens of thousands of clones, around 80% of them present only once. The entry originates in a study of pediatric ulcerative colitis. The sequence was collected from a boy aged 10-17 years with severe ulcerative colitis. The V gene is TRBV5-6, the J gene TRBJ2-7; D is perhaps TRBD1 or TRBD2 (5 bases each). Material for sequencing was blood. CDR3 residues: CASSLGAASRVGQYF. CDR3 nucleotides: TGTGCCAGCAGCCTCGGGGCGGCCTCCCGTGTTGGGCAGTACTTC.